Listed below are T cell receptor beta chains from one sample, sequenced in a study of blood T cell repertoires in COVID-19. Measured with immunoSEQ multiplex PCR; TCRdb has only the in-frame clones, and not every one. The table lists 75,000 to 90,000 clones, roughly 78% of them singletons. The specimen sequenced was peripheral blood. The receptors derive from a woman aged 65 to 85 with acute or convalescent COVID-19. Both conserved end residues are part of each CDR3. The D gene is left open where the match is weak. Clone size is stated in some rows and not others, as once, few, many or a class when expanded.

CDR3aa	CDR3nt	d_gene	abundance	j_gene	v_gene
CASSSGTGPGYTF	TGTGCCAGCTCATCCGGGACAGGGCCTGGCTACACCTTC	TRBD1	NA	TRBJ1-2	TRBV18
CASSSPRGVDTEAFF	TGTGCCAGCAGTTCCCCTCGGGGGGTCGACACTGAAGCTTTCTTT	NA	NA	TRBJ1-1	TRBV27
CASKDLREGEETQYF	TGTGCCAGTAAGGACCTCCGGGAGGGGGAAGAGACCCAGTACTTC	TRBD2	NA	TRBJ2-5	TRBV19
CASSLGQPYEQYF	TGTGCCAGCAGCCTGGGACAGCCCTACGAGCAGTACTTC	TRBD1	NA	TRBJ2-7	TRBV11-2
CSVDRTGNGYTF	TGCAGCGTTGACCGGACAGGGAATGGCTACACCTTC	TRBD1	NA	TRBJ1-2	TRBV29-1
CASSVGHGFYEQYF	TGCGCCAGCAGCGTCGGACACGGATTCTACGAGCAGTACTTC	NA	NA	TRBJ2-7	TRBV5-1
CASSMGLWDNTEAFF	TGTGCCAGTAGTATGGGGCTCTGGGATAACACTGAAGCTTTCTTT	NA	NA	TRBJ1-1	TRBV19
CASSARGSGGNNEQFF	TGTGCCAGCAGCGCGAGGGGTAGCGGGGGAAACAATGAGCAGTTCTTC	TRBD2	once	TRBJ2-1	TRBV7-3
CATSDVLDRGTENEQFF	TGTGCCACCAGTGATGTCCTGGACAGGGGGACAGAAAATGAGCAGTTCTTC	TRBD1	NA	TRBJ2-1	TRBV24-1
CASSSRDYRGPAFF	TGTGCCAGCAGTTCCCGGGACTACAGGGGGCCAGCTTTCTTT	TRBD1	NA	TRBJ1-1	TRBV27
CATKSGSYGYTF	TGTGCCACCAAATCGGGTTCATATGGCTACACCTTC	NA	once	TRBJ1-2	TRBV6-5
CASSNPVRDSPDTQYF	TGTGCCAGCAGCAACCCGGTCCGGGACTCGCCAGATACGCAGTATTTT	NA	NA	TRBJ2-3	TRBV9
CASSDVNRGVGQPQHF	TGTGCCAGCAGCGATGTGAACAGGGGCGTTGGGCAGCCCCAGCATTTT	TRBD1	NA	TRBJ1-5	TRBV7-9
CASSEGGSTIYF	TGTGCCAGCAGCGAGGGGGGGAGCACCATATATTTT	NA	NA	TRBJ1-3	TRBV9
CASSLRGNDEQYF	TGTGCCAGCAGCTTAAGGGGTAACGACGAGCAGTACTTC	NA	NA	TRBJ2-7	TRBV7-9
CASSLYIGQLTDTQYF	TGCGCCAGCAGCTTGTATATCGGACAGCTCACAGATACGCAGTATTTT	NA	NA	TRBJ2-3	TRBV5-1
CASSIGQYYGYTF	TGTGCCAGTAGTATCGGACAGTATTATGGCTACACCTTC	NA	NA	TRBJ1-2	TRBV19
CASSVARGSEAFF	TGTGCCAGCAGCGTAGCCAGGGGCTCTGAAGCTTTCTTT	NA	NA	TRBJ1-1	TRBV9
CASSQAGRQSNYGYTF	TGCGCCAGCAGCCAAGCGGGTAGGCAGAGTAACTATGGCTACACCTTC	NA	NA	TRBJ1-2	TRBV4-1
CASRDRDRGQDTQYF	TGTGCCAGCAGAGACCGGGACAGGGGGCAGGATACGCAGTATTTT	TRBD1	NA	TRBJ2-3	TRBV6-5
CAISEPGQNTEAFF	TGTGCCATCAGCGAGCCGGGACAGAACACTGAAGCTTTCTTT	NA	NA	TRBJ1-1	TRBV10-3
CASSLFGHQAPNYGYTF	TGTGCCAGCAGCTTATTCGGCCACCAGGCCCCTAACTATGGCTACACCTTC	NA	NA	TRBJ1-2	TRBV7-2
CASGLTRDRFYEQYF	TGTGCCAGCGGCCTAACCCGGGACAGGTTCTACGAGCAGTACTTC	TRBD1	NA	TRBJ2-7	TRBV7-2
CASSPQDGTGGQPQHF	TGTGCCAGCTCACCTCAAGACGGGACAGGGGGTCAGCCCCAGCATTTT	TRBD1	NA	TRBJ1-5	TRBV18
CASSLAGVNTGELFF	TGTGCCAGCAGCTTGGCCGGTGTGAACACCGGGGAGCTGTTTTTT	NA	NA	TRBJ2-2	TRBV5-4
CASSLGSLLRGATNEQFF	TGTGCCAGCAGCTTAGGGTCCCTTCTACGGGGGGCGACCAATGAGCAGTTCTTC	NA	NA	TRBJ2-1	TRBV7-2
CASSAGGLNQETQYF	TGTGCCAGCAGCGCAGGGGGCCTGAACCAGGAGACCCAGTACTTC	TRBD1	NA	TRBJ2-5	TRBV9
CASNPDRGNTEAFF	TGTGCCAGCAACCCGGACAGGGGTAACACTGAAGCTTTCTTT	TRBD1	NA	TRBJ1-1	TRBV7-9
CASSQGQGAEKLFF	TGTGCCAGCAGCCAAGGACAGGGGGCAGAAAAACTGTTTTTT	TRBD1	NA	TRBJ1-4	TRBV4-2
CASSVNPGASSGNTIYF	TGTGCCAGCAGCGTAAACCCAGGGGCAAGCTCTGGAAACACCATATATTTT	NA	NA	TRBJ1-3	TRBV9
CAPGGTPGNTIYF	TGTGCCCCCGGGGGGACACCAGGAAACACCATATATTTT	NA	NA	TRBJ1-3	TRBV6-8
CASSVWLTPRGLTDTQYF	TGTGCCAGCAGCGTATGGCTCACACCGCGGGGCCTCACAGATACGCAGTATTTT	NA	NA	TRBJ2-3	TRBV9
CASSQEGGVGGEQFF	TGTGCCAGCAGCCAAGAGGGGGGGGTAGGCGGTGAGCAGTTCTTC	TRBD2	NA	TRBJ2-1	TRBV3-1/TRBV3-2
CASMRTAYEQYF	TGTGCCAGCATGCGGACAGCCTACGAGCAGTACTTC	NA	NA	TRBJ2-7	TRBV2
CASSLGGSPYEQYF	TGTGCCAGCAGCTTAGGAGGGTCTCCCTACGAGCAGTACTTC	NA	NA	TRBJ2-7	TRBV7-2
CASSDRGYEKLFF	TGTGCCAGCTCCGACAGGGGTTACGAAAAACTGTTTTTT	TRBD1	NA	TRBJ1-4	TRBV12-3/TRBV12-4
CASSVAGNTDTQYF	TGTGCCAGCAGCGTAGCGGGGAACACAGATACGCAGTATTTT	NA	NA	TRBJ2-3	TRBV9
CASSPQGQNSYNEQFF	TGTGCCAGCAGCCCGCAAGGACAGAACTCCTACAATGAGCAGTTCTTC	NA	NA	TRBJ2-1	TRBV11-2
CASSQERFGRTF	TGCGCCAGCAGCCAAGAGAGGTTTGGCCGCACCTTC	NA	few	TRBJ1-2	TRBV4-1